Listed below are T cell receptor beta chains from one sample, sequenced in a study of cytomegalovirus exposure and HLA in healthy donors. The protocol was immunoSEQ multiplex PCR, while the TCRdb copy is restricted to in-frame clones and leaves out a portion. The sample has approximately 150,000 clones, roughly 89% seen once. The sequenced sample consisted of PBMCs. The receptors were sampled from a woman aged 25 to 39 in good health and CMV-seronegative. The CDR3 runs from the conserved cysteine through the conserved F or W. Fields, in order: clone size, D gene, J gene, V gene, CDR3 protein, CDR3 DNA. The D gene is left open where the match is weak. Expanded clones are given a class, and other clones once, few, many or no size at all.

NA TRBD2 TRBJ2-7 TRBV11-2 CASSSGGSYEQYF TGTGCCAGCAGCTCGGGGGGTTCCTACGAGCAGTACTTC
NA NA TRBJ2-5 TRBV5-1 CASSSGEDSYQETQYF TGCGCCAGCAGCTCCGGGGAGGACTCGTACCAAGAGACCCAGTACTTC
NA TRBD1 TRBJ2-7 TRBV18 CASSAGQGGYEQYF TGTGCCAGCTCAGCTGGACAGGGAGGCTACGAGCAGTACTTC
NA TRBD2 TRBJ2-5 TRBV5-1 CASSLVGGGAWQETQYF TGCGCCAGCAGCTTGGTAGGCGGGGGGGCATGGCAAGAGACCCAGTACTTC
once NA TRBJ1-2 TRBV30 CAWSGSQNNYGYTF TGTGCCTGGAGTGGATCTCAGAATAACTATGGCTACACCTTC
NA TRBD1 TRBJ1-1 TRBV5-1 CASSSGQGRSGAEAFF TGCGCCAGCAGCTCCGGACAGGGGAGGAGCGGCGCTGAAGCTTTCTTT
NA TRBD1 TRBJ1-2 TRBV13 CASSPVRRDRNNYGYTF TGTGCCAGCAGCCCCGTTAGACGGGACAGGAATAACTATGGCTACACCTTC
NA NA TRBJ2-1 TRBV5-4 CASSPGIEQFF TGTGCCAGCAGCCCGGGAATTGAGCAGTTCTTC
NA NA TRBJ1-2 TRBV6-1 CASSALGGESNHGYTF TGTGCCAGCAGTGCTTTAGGGGGGGAATCTAACCATGGCTACACCTTC
few NA TRBJ2-2 TRBV10-1 CASSDSTGELFF TGCGCCAGCAGTGACAGCACCGGGGAGCTGTTTTTT
NA NA TRBJ2-7 TRBV12-5 CASGVAGRDEQYF TGTGCTAGTGGCGTCGCCGGCAGGGACGAGCAGTACTTC
NA TRBD1 TRBJ1-2 TRBV29-1 CSVVEQGADGYTF TGCAGCGTTGTAGAGCAGGGGGCAGATGGCTACACCTTC
once TRBD2 TRBJ2-7 TRBV6-5 CASSYGSGETYEQYF TGTGCCAGCAGTTATGGTAGCGGGGAAACCTACGAGCAGTACTTC
NA NA TRBJ2-7 TRBV27 CASSPRGGEQYF TGTGCCAGCAGTCCCCGAGGGGGCGAGCAGTACTTC
once NA TRBJ1-5 TRBV27 CASSSGTTGNQPQHF TGTGCCAGCAGTTCCGGGACAACAGGAAATCAGCCCCAGCATTTT
NA TRBD1 TRBJ2-5 TRBV4-3 CASSQTGGAGETQYF TGCGCCAGCAGCCAAACAGGGGGCGCCGGGGAGACCCAGTACTTC
few NA TRBJ2-7 TRBV4-1 CASRQEGTYHEQYF TGCGCCAGCAGACAAGAGGGGACTTACCACGAGCAGTACTTC
few NA TRBJ1-6 TRBV2 CASSGRGNGNSPLHF TGTGCCAGCAGTGGGCGAGGTAACGGGAATTCACCCCTCCACTTT
NA NA TRBJ2-7 TRBV5-4 CASSFRAESYEQYF TGTGCCAGCAGTTTCAGGGCCGAGAGCTACGAGCAGTACTTC
once NA TRBJ1-2 TRBV19 CASSISLGPNLINGYTF TGTGCCAGTAGTATATCCCTGGGGCCGAATCTGATAAATGGCTACACCTTC
NA NA TRBJ2-5 TRBV9 CASSSGGAKETQYF TGTGCCAGCAGCTCGGGGGGCGCAAAGGAGACCCAGTACTTC
NA NA TRBJ2-2 TRBV18 CASSPAVTSGELFF TGTGCCAGCTCACCGGCGGTGACTAGCGGGGAGCTGTTTTTT
NA NA TRBJ1-2 TRBV27 CASSRRGEYGYTF TGTGCCAGCAGCCGCAGGGGTGAATATGGCTACACCTTC
NA NA TRBJ1-2 TRBV27 CASSPLGWQINYVGYTF TGTGCCAGCAGTCCCCTGGGTTGGCAGATAAACTATGTTGGCTACACCTTC
NA NA TRBJ2-1 TRBV7-2 CASSWETVGGYNEQFF TGTGCCAGCAGCTGGGAGACGGTGGGAGGATACAATGAGCAGTTCTTC
NA TRBD1 TRBJ1-4 TRBV6-5 CASSYYRGEEKLFF TGTGCCAGCAGTTATTACAGGGGGGAAGAAAAACTGTTTTTT
NA NA TRBJ2-6 TRBV15 CATSRDNSGANVLTF TGTGCCACCAGCAGGGACAACTCTGGGGCCAACGTCCTGACTTTC